The entry below gives a single T cell receptor beta chain sequence along with its context. The antigen is unknown. Germline V lookup: CDR1 DFQATT, CDR2 SNEGSKA (reference sequence). The CDR3 contains 15 residues. This entry is derived from a study of monozygotic twins with inflammatory bowel disease. Eight separate reactions for every sample produced the cDNA. TCRdb re-called the 5' RACE reads and catalogs CDR3 proteins one per entry, DNA excluded. This table holds about 330,000 distinct CDR3 sequences. Study results and limitations: No repertoire similarity difference was seen between concordant and discordant twins; power was possibly limited.

The chain is built from TRBV20-1 and TRBJ2-5. The sequencing sample was made of blood. This receptor was obtained from a human donor with ulcerative colitis or Crohn's disease, or a healthy co-twin of an affected twin (not recorded which). The CDR3 region is CSARDPSFAKETQYF.